What follows are 30 T cell receptor beta chains derived from one specimen sequenced in a study of T cell repertoires in cytomegalovirus infection. Their antigen targets remain unknown. MiXCR, run by TCRdb on the reads, gives a single entry per CDR3 protein. The sample holds approximately 120,000 distinct CDR3 sequences; more than 25% are singletons and the top ten take roughly 53%. This specimen was CD8+ T cells from cultured PBMCs, taken from culture after CMV antigen stimulation. The source is a human donor in good health (CMV status not recorded). Some clones in this sample may be carry-over from other donors' samples.

The CDR3 sequence: CASSVGLAGYFADTQYF. The DNA for the CDR3 is TGTGCCAGCAGCGTAGGACTAGCGGGGTATTTCGCAGATACGCAGTATTTT. This chain uses TRBV9 with TRBJ2-3, with TRBD2 matching over 11 bases. CDR1 is SGDLS, CDR2 YYNGEE, per germline. Germline trimming cut 0 bases from V and 4 bases from J; bases unmatched to any gene: 7. CDR3 size: 17 residues.

This clonotype was seen a few times. The V gene is TRBV28, the J gene TRBJ2-2; tentative D call: TRBD2 (7 bases). The germline V gene has CDR1 MDHEN and CDR2 SYDVKM. V was shortened by 8 bases and J by 0 bases, with 13 bases between the two germline ends. CDR3 length: 15 amino acids. The CDR3 loop reads CASLEGGANTGELFF. CDR3 coding DNA: TGTGCCAGCTTAGAAGGGGGGGCGAACACCGGGGAGCTGTTTTTT.

The rearrangement links TRBV5-4 to TRBJ2-3, with unresolved D. This CDR3 is 15 amino acids long. The germline V and J ends were trimmed by 4 bases and 3 bases, with 15 bases remaining between them. CDR1 is SGHNT, CDR2 YYREEE, per germline (reference sequence). The CDR3 loop is CASSEAASRTDTQYF. The CDR3 bases are TGTGCCAGCAGCGAAGCCGCCTCTCGGACAGATACGCAGTATTTT.

This clonotype appeared a single time. The chain is built from TRBV7-3 and TRBJ1-1; D is ambiguous. Trimming left V 2 bases short and J 1 base short, with 5 bases between. This CDR3 has 13 residues. CDR1 and CDR2 (germline): SGHTA, FQGTGA. The CDR3 DNA reads TGTGCCAGCAGCTTACATAGGAACACTGAAGCTTTCTTT. This translates into CASSLHRNTEAFF.

The chain combines TRBV6-5 with TRBJ2-7, with D perhaps TRBD2 (6 bases). V gave up 2 bases and J gave up 2 bases, with 13 bases separating them. The germline CDR1 and CDR2 sequences are MNHEY and SVGAGI. This CDR3 has 15 residues. The DNA of the CDR3 is TGTGCCAGCAGTTACGGGACTTACTGGACCTACGAGCAGTACTTC. Amino acids: CASSYGTYWTYEQYF.

This clonotype occurred many times. This chain uses TRBV7-6 with TRBJ1-1; 7 bases match TRBD1. Germline V lookup: CDR1 SGHVS, CDR2 FNYEAQ. The CDR3 contains 17 residues. Trimming removed 7 bases from V and 0 bases from J; junction bases left unmatched: 14. The CDR3 DNA follows: TGTGCCAGCACCCCCAGCCCACAGGGGCTCATGAACACTGAAGCTTTCTTT. Protein product: CASTPSPQGLMNTEAFF.

The gene calls are TRBV7-6 and TRBJ2-5, with 7 bases fitting TRBD1. V trimming: 2 bases; J trimming: 10 bases; junction bases outside the gene matches: 7. CDR3 length: 13 residues. The germline gives CDR1 SGHVS, CDR2 FNYEAQ. In nucleotides, the CDR3 is TGTGCCAGCAGCTTAATGCAGGGGGAGCTCCAGTACTTC. Translated: CASSLMQGELQYF. The entire variable domain, with the rest obtained from reference TRBV7-6 and TRBJ2-5, is as follows: GAGVSQSPRYKVTKRGQDVALRCDPISGHVSLYWYRQALGQGPEFLTYFNYEAQQDKSGLPNDRFSAERPEGSISTLTIQRTEQRDSAMYRCASSLMQGELQYFGPGTRLLVL.

The chain recombines TRBV10-3 with TRBJ2-2; D possibly matches TRBD1 or TRBD2 (5 bases each). Germline loops: CDR1 ENHRY, CDR2 SYGVKD. Trimming stripped 3 bases from V and 2 bases from J, with 13 bases between. The CDR3 is 16 residues long. CDR3 residues: CAISDRGEFNTGELFF. The CDR3 coding sequence is TGTGCCATCAGTGATCGAGGGGAATTCAACACCGGGGAGCTGTTTTTT.

This clonotype was seen once. This chain uses TRBV3-1 with TRBJ1-2; possible D gene TRBD1, 6 bases. Trimming took 4 bases from V and 0 from J, leaving 12 bases between them. Per the germline V gene, CDR1 is LGHDT and CDR2 is YNNKEL (reference sequence). CDR3 length equals 15 residues. CDR3 in DNA: TGTGCCAGCAGCCCCTGGCGGACAGCTAACTATGGCTACACCTTC. Translation gives CASSPWRTANYGYTF.

This clonotype turned up a few times. The V gene is TRBV7-4, the J gene TRBJ1-2; 9 bases fit TRBD1. V lost 4 bases, J lost 5 bases, and 11 bases stayed unmatched. Germline CDR1 reads SGHVT; CDR2 reads SQSDAQ. CDR3 length: 16 residues. The CDR3 reads CASSSGSTGGRYGYTF. The CDR3 nucleotides read TGTGCCAGCAGCTCGGGCTCGACAGGGGGACGGTATGGCTACACCTTC.

This clonotype was observed a few times. V gene TRBV4-3 combines with J gene TRBJ2-7, with 8 bases identical to TRBD2. Per the germline V gene, CDR1 is LGHNA and CDR2 is YSLEER. The CDR3 length is 13 residues. After removal of 4 bases from V and 3 bases from J, the junction contained 2 bases not matched to a gene. In DNA form, the CDR3 reads TGCGCCAGCAGCCCCCGGGGGGGCTACGAGCAGTACTTC. Translated, it gives CASSPRGGYEQYF.

By share, this clonotype counts as medium-sized. The V gene is TRBV7-2, the J gene TRBJ1-6; D not certain. Trimming cost V 7 bases and J 10 bases, with 20 bases left between them. This CDR3 is 15 amino acids long. Germline V gene lookup returns CDR1 SGHTA and CDR2 FQGNSA. For the CDR3, the DNA is TGTGCCAGCACCCGCGGGAGGGTTCGCTTCTCACCCCTCCACTTT. Translated, it gives CASTRGRVRFSPLHF.

This chain links TRBV7-6 with TRBJ2-3; D gene uncertain. V was pared by 3 bases and J by 5 bases, with 6 bases between. The CDR3 covers 12 residues. CDR1 and CDR2 from the germline V gene are SGHVS and FNYEAQ. The CDR3 protein is CASSLGIDTQYF. The CDR3 DNA follows: TGTGCCAGCAGCTTGGGTATAGATACGCAGTATTTT.

The gene calls are TRBV27 and TRBJ2-3; 8 nucleotides align to TRBD1. In germline, CDR1 is MNHEY, CDR2 SMNVEV (reference sequence). The CDR3 totals 14 residues. V gave up 4 bases and J gave up 4 bases; unmatched junction bases: 4. CDR3: CASSYRTGPDTQYF. DNA for the CDR3: TGTGCCAGCAGTTACAGGACAGGGCCAGATACGCAGTATTTT.

This clonotype has just a few counts. The chain links TRBV27 to TRBJ1-2; TRBD1 is a possible D gene (6 bases). V lost 4 bases to trimming and J lost 7 bases, with 19 bases between them. From germline, CDR1 is MNHEY and CDR2 SMNVEV (reference sequence). The CDR3 contains 15 residues. CDR3 coding DNA: TGTGCCAGCAGTTCCGAGGGGGGGCCTTGGACTGGCTACACCTTC. As protein: CASSSEGGPWTGYTF.

This clonotype showed up just once. The chain is built from TRBV20-1 and TRBJ1-5, with D hard to call. CDR1 is DFQATT and CDR2 is SNEGSKA in the germline V gene (reference sequence). This CDR3 is built from 16 residues. Trimming removed 3 bases at V and 7 bases at J, with 22 bases between. DNA for the CDR3: TGCAGTGCTAGTGAAGGCTTTTTCGAGGGCATACAGCCCCAGCATTTT. Translating gives CSASEGFFEGIQPQHF.

With respect to this clonotype: This may be a read error, as it is one base from a much larger clone. The chain is built from TRBV7-4 and TRBJ2-7, with D possibly matching TRBD2 (8 bases). CDR1 is SGHVT, CDR2 SQSDAQ, per germline. CDR3 size: 14 residues. With 5 bases removed from V and 9 bases from J, the gap between germline ends came to 20 bases. DNA of the CDR3: TGTGCCAGCAGCAAAGTCGGCGGGGGGACAGTGCAGTACTTC. As protein: CASSKVGGGTVQYF.

The rearrangement uses TRBV12-3 or TRBV12-4 and TRBJ2-7; TRBD1 is a possible D gene (6 bases). The V end was cut by 7 bases, the J end by 0 bases, with 13 bases between. The CDR3 runs 14 residues. The CDR3 reads CASTPTGSSYEQYF. DNA of the CDR3: TGTGCCAGCACCCCGACAGGATCCTCCTACGAGCAGTACTTC.

V is TRBV2 and J is TRBJ2-1, with 8 positions matching TRBD1. The CDR3 runs to 13 residues. Germline V gene lookup returns CDR1 SNHLY and CDR2 FYNNEI. The trim removed 5 bases at V and 10 bases at J, leaving 7 bases unmatched. CDR3 bases: TGTGCCAGCAGTCGTTCAGGGGGCTCCGAGCAGTTCTTC. Translating it yields CASSRSGGSEQFF.

This chain links TRBV4-1 with TRBJ2-5, with a possible D match to TRBD2 (6 bases). The CDR3 is 14 residues long. Trimming pared 4 bases from V and 7 bases from J, leaving 16 bases between. Germline V lookup: CDR1 MGHRA, CDR2 YSYEKL. The CDR3 DNA reads as TGCGCCAGCAGCCTGGGCCCCCTCGGGGGGACCCAGTACTTC. It translates to CASSLGPLGGTQYF.

Of note for this clonotype: A much larger clone is a single base away; this may be a read error. This chain joins TRBV7-8 and TRBJ2-2, with TRBD2 matching 8 bases. CDR3 length: 20 amino acids. Germline V gene sequence: CDR1 SGHVS, CDR2 FQNEAQ. Trimming cost V 3 bases and J 9 bases; bases outside gene matches: 24. Written as DNA, the CDR3 is TGTGCCAGCAGCTTTTCACCGGGACTAGAAATTGAGTATTTCCTCAGGGAGCTGTTTTTT. Encoded protein: CASSFSPGLEIEYFLRELFF.

Only a few counts were recorded for this clonotype. The genes are TRBV10-3 and TRBJ1-1; D ambiguous. Germline V CDR1 and CDR2: ENHRY, SYGVKD. Trimming removed 3 bases at V and 0 bases at J, with 8 bases between. This CDR3 region has 14 residues. CDR3 sequence: CAISDPGLNTEAFF. CDR3 in DNA: TGTGCCATCAGTGACCCCGGGTTGAACACTGAAGCTTTCTTT.

In its sample, this clonotype was seen many times. V usage is TRBV7-6 and J usage is TRBJ2-7; perhaps D is TRBD1 or TRBD2 (5 bases each). V was trimmed by 8 bases and J by 0 bases, leaving 17 bases between them. Germline CDR1 SGHVS, CDR2 FNYEAQ. CDR3 length: 15 residues. Written as DNA, the CDR3 is TGTGCCAGCGGCATGGGGGATTATAGCTCCTACGAGCAGTACTTC. Protein product: CASGMGDYSSYEQYF. Looking up the rest from reference TRBV7-6 and TRBJ2-7 gives the full variable domain: GAGVSQSPRYKVTKRGQDVALRCDPISGHVSLYWYRQALGQGPEFLTYFNYEAQQDKSGLPNDRFSAERPEGSISTLTIQRTEQRDSAMYRCASGMGDYSSYEQYFGPGTRLTVT.

J is TRBJ1-2 and V is TRBV6-5, with unresolved D. Trimming took 3 bases from V and 3 from J, leaving 14 bases between them. CDR1 MNHEY and CDR2 SVGAGI come from the germline V gene. The CDR3 extends over 15 amino acids. The CDR3 bases are TGTGCCAGCAGTTATACGCGGACCGTTTACTATGGCTACACCTTC. Its translation is CASSYTRTVYYGYTF.

This sequence joins TRBV28 and TRBJ1-1; 8 positions match TRBD1. This CDR3 contains 14 residues. CDR1 MDHEN and CDR2 SYDVKM come from the germline V gene. V lost 3 bases, J lost 6 bases, and 6 bases stayed unmatched. The CDR3 coding sequence is TGTGCCAGCAGTTTTACAGGGGGAATCGCTGAAGCTTTCTTT. It yields the protein CASSFTGGIAEAFF.

The sample holds many counts of this clonotype. The V call is TRBV28, the J call TRBJ2-2; D gene uncertain. Germline V gives CDR1 MDHEN, CDR2 SYDVKM. V was shortened by 6 bases and J by 4 bases, with 15 bases between the two germline ends. The CDR3 has 15 residues. The CDR3 here is CASRALSAATGELFF. The CDR3 coding sequence is TGTGCCAGCAGGGCCCTCTCGGCGGCCACCGGGGAGCTGTTTTTT. The full variable domain, completed using reference TRBV28 and TRBJ2-2, is DVKVTQSSRYLVKRTGEKVFLECVQDMDHENMFWYRQDPGLGLRLIYFSYDVKMKEKGDIPEGYSVSREKKERFSLILESASTNQTSMYLCASRALSAATGELFFGEGSRLTVL.

This clonotype was found many times. V is TRBV7-6 and J is TRBJ2-5; 9 bases agree with TRBD1. The V gene's germline CDR1 is SGHVS and CDR2 FNYEAQ. V dropped 5 bases and J dropped 3; count of bases not matched to a gene: 7. The CDR3 extends over 15 amino acids. CDR3 in amino acids: CASSPWTGAKETQYF. The CDR3 DNA reads TGTGCCAGCAGCCCCTGGACAGGGGCAAAAGAGACCCAGTACTTC.

The chain uses TRBV4-2 and TRBJ2-6; D perhaps matches TRBD2 (5 bases). CDR3 length equals 18 residues. With 0 bases removed from V and 1 base from J, the gap between germline ends came to 13 bases. Germline V CDR1 and CDR2: LGHNA, YNFKEQ. The CDR3 bases are TGTGCCAGCAGCCAAGACTCGGGGTCAGCGTCTGGGGCCAACGTCCTGACTTTC. Protein: CASSQDSGSASGANVLTF.

Many counts were recorded for this clonotype. The rearrangement joins TRBV27 to TRBJ2-1; possibly TRBD1 or TRBD2 for D (5 bases each). The CDR3 is 14 residues long. V was clipped by 5 bases and J by 2 bases, with 10 bases between them. Looked up from germline, CDR1 is MNHEY and CDR2 is SMNVEV (reference sequence). The DNA for the CDR3 is TGTGCCAGCAGTCCCCCGGGACCCTACAATGAGCAGTTCTTC. Amino acids: CASSPPGPYNEQFF.

V and J are TRBV2 and TRBJ1-1; D unresolved. Trimming stripped 9 bases from V and 1 base from J, with 9 bases between. The length of the CDR3 is 12 residues. CDR1 is SNHLY and CDR2 is FYNNEI in the germline V gene. CDR3 sequence reads: CASGKENTEAFF. Here the CDR3 DNA reads TGTGCCAGTGGGAAGGAGAACACTGAAGCTTTCTTT.